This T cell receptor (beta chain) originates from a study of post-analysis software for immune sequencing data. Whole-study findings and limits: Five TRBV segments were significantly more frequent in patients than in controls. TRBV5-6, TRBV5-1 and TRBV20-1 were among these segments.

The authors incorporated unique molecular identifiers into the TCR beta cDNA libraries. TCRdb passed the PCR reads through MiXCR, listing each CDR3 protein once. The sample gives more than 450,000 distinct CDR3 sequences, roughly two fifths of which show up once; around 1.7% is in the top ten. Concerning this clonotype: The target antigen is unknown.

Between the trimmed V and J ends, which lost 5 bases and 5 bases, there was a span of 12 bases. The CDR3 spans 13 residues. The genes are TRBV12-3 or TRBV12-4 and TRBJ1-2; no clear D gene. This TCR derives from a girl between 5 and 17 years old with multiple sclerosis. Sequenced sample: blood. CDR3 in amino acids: CASSRERGYGYTF. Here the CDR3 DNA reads TGTGCCAGCAGTCGGGAAAGAGGGTATGGCTACACCTTC.